Listed here are 8 T cell receptor beta chains from one sample, sequenced in a study of blood T cell repertoires in COVID-19 (TCRdb year 2020). Library construction relied on the immunoSEQ multiplex PCR assay. Held by TCRdb, this immuneACCESS table contains in-frame sequences only and omits some clones. Under half of the omission traces to an unresolved V gene where checked; the cause of the rest is unknown. Present in this sample are hundreds of thousands of clones, roughly 85% of which were seen just once. The ten largest clonotypes hold 4.5% to 5.5% of the sample. Sequencing input: peripheral blood. The receptor source for this set is a man aged 45 to 65 with active or convalescent COVID-19.

This chain connects TRBV7-8 to TRBJ2-7, with D possibly matching TRBD2 (6 bases). The CDR3 runs 14 residues. Germline CDR1 and CDR2: SGHVS and FQNEAQ. V shed 3 bases and J shed 2 bases, with 11 bases lying between them. The CDR3 coding sequence is TGTGCCAGCAGCTTTACTAGCATACCCTACGAGCAGTACTTC. Protein sequence: CASSFTSIPYEQYF.

The CDR3 sequence: CASSFRRGRGNYGYTF. The CDR3 nucleotides read TGTGCCAGCAGTTTTCGCAGGGGGCGAGGTAACTATGGCTACACCTTC. The rearrangement joins TRBV28 to TRBJ1-2; TRBD1 aligns across 8 bases. CDR1 and CDR2 from the germline V gene are MDHEN and SYDVKM. The J segment lost 1 base and the V segment lost 3 bases, leaving 7 bases of the junction unmatched. The CDR3 is 16 residues long.

This sequence joins TRBV12-3 or TRBV12-4 and TRBJ1-5; D may be TRBD1 (6 bases). V lost 8 bases and J 2 bases, leaving 7 bases between the germline ends. The CDR3 length is 12 residues. The CDR3 spells CASRQGNQPQHF. CDR3 sequence (DNA): TGTGCCAGCCGACAGGGCAATCAGCCCCAGCATTTT.

The chain uses TRBV9 and TRBJ1-3; D remains unclear. With 0 bases removed from V and 2 bases from J, the gap between germline ends came to 6 bases. This CDR3 is 14 amino acids long. From germline, CDR1 is SGDLS and CDR2 YYNGEE. CDR3 in amino acids: CASSVERAGNTIYF. In nucleotides, the CDR3 is TGTGCCAGCAGCGTAGAGAGGGCTGGAAACACCATATATTTT.

This clone was counted a single time. V and J are TRBV19 and TRBJ1-3; D remains unclear. V lost 1 base and J 4 bases, leaving 11 bases between the germline ends. The germline gives CDR1 LNHDA, CDR2 SQIVND (reference sequence). CDR3 size: 15 residues. The CDR3 loop is CASSIAYLLGNTIYF. The CDR3 DNA reads as TGTGCCAGTAGTATAGCCTACCTCCTCGGAAACACCATATATTTT.

This CDR3 reads CASSLDGTGISGANVLTF. For the CDR3, the DNA is TGTGCCAGCAGTTTAGATGGGACAGGGATCTCTGGGGCCAACGTCCTGACTTTC. The V call is TRBV28, the J call TRBJ2-6, with 9 bases aligning to TRBD1. This CDR3 region has 18 residues. With V trimmed by 2 bases and J by 0 bases, 5 bases remained unmatched. Germline V gene data show CDR1 as MDHEN and CDR2 as SYDVKM.

The chain couples TRBV18 to TRBJ1-1; possibly TRBD1 for D (5 bases). The CDR3 covers 12 residues. Germline V gives CDR1 KGHSH, CDR2 LQKENI. The V gene lost 2 bases and the J gene lost 7 bases, with 8 bases spanning the gap. CDR3: CASSPGAGEAFF. DNA for the CDR3: TGTGCCAGCTCACCAGGGGCAGGTGAAGCTTTCTTT.

This rearrangement joins TRBV6-6 to TRBJ2-1, with 8 bases identical to TRBD2. The CDR3 runs 11 residues. V shed 6 bases, J shed 16 bases, and the junction held 8 bases outside the gene matches. Per germline, CDR1 MNHNY and CDR2 SVGAGI (reference sequence). In DNA form, the CDR3 reads TGTGCCAGCAGCGCCGGGACTAGGGATTTCTTC. As protein: CASSAGTRDFF.